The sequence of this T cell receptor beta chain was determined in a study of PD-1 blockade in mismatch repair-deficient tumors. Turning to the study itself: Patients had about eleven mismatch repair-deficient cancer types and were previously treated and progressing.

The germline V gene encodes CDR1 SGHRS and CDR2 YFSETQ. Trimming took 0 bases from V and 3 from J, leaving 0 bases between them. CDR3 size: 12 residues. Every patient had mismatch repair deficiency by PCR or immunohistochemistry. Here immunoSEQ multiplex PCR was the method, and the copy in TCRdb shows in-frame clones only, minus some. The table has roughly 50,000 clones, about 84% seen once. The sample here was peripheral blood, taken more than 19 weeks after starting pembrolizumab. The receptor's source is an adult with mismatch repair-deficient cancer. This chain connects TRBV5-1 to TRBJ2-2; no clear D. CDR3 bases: TGCGCCAGCAGCTTGGACACCGGGGAGCTGTTTTTT. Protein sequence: CASSLDTGELFF. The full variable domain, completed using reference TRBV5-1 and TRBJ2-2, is KAGVTQTPRYLIKTRGQQVTLSCSPISGHRSVSWYQQTPGQGLQFLFEYFSETQRNKGNFPGRFSGRQFSNSRSEMNVSTLELGDSALYLCASSLDTGELFFGEGSRLTVL.